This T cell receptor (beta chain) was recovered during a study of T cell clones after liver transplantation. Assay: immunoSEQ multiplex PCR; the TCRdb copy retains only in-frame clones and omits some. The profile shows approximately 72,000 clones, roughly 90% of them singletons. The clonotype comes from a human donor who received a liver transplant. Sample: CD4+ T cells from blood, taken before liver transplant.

This CDR3 is CASSWRVSGGSTDTQYF. The CDR3 DNA reads TGTGCCAGCAGTTGGCGGGTTTCGGGGGGGTCCACAGATACGCAGTATTTT. The chain links TRBV28 to TRBJ2-3, with 8 bases that match TRBD2. The J segment lost 2 bases and the V segment lost 4 bases, leaving 11 bases of the junction unmatched. CDR1 MDHEN and CDR2 SYDVKM come from the germline V gene. The CDR3 spans 17 residues.